The clone carrying this T cell receptor (beta chain) came up many times. What it recognizes is unknown. This entry comes from a study of T cells after yellow fever vaccination. Background on the study: Fractions containing few cells were prepared with SMART-Seq v4 Ultra Low Input.

UMIs were added to TCR cDNA along with a universal primer site when it was made by 5'RACE template switching. TCRdb fed the 5' RACE reads into MiXCR, producing one record per CDR3 protein. The sample includes 300,000 to 450,000 distinct CDR3 sequences, 6% to 8% of them seen just once. V was cut by 0 bases and J by 7 bases, with 16 bases left in between. The CDR3 loop spans 16 amino acids. Per germline, CDR1 LGHNA and CDR2 YSLEER. Notes on the study in general: A small share of clonotypes appeared in both CD4 and CD8 compartments. On re-exposure, the response was weaker but peaked faster, at day 5 versus 15.

The source material was PBMCs, sampled 5 days after the yellow fever booster vaccination. The clonotype originates from a young man who received the YFV17D yellow fever vaccine. The V and J genes are TRBV4-3 and TRBJ2-1; possibly TRBD1 or TRBD2 for D (6 bases each). CDR3 loop: CASSQDSRGRGNEQFF. Written as DNA, the CDR3 is TGCGCCAGCAGCCAAGATTCTCGGGGGCGAGGGAATGAGCAGTTCTTC.